This T cell receptor beta chain derives from a study of cytomegalovirus exposure and HLA in healthy donors. Regarding this clone: The antigen is unknown.

Study outcomes and limitations: The listing of 150 to 200 TCR beta chains classed them as cytomegalovirus-associated.

PCR involved 60 Vbeta and 13 Jbeta primers. Method: immunoSEQ multiplex PCR; TCRdb's copy keeps in-frame clones and lacks some. Of some 190,000 clones in the sample, roughly 77% were seen once. The sample comprised PBMCs. The source of this sequence is a woman aged 25 to 39 in good health and CMV-seronegative.

The CDR3 is CSVDMGHKSYNEQFF. DNA of the CDR3: TGCAGCGTTGACATGGGACATAAGTCCTACAATGAGCAGTTCTTC. V gene TRBV29-1 combines with J gene TRBJ2-1, with TRBD1 as a possible D gene (6 bases). The ends were cut back, 3 bases at V and 1 base at J, with 13 bases in the middle. Germline V gene lookup returns CDR1 SQVTM and CDR2 ANQGSEA. The CDR3 loop spans 15 amino acids.